This T cell receptor (beta chain) emerged from a study of T cell repertoires in cytomegalovirus infection. In the study overall: It was recently identified HLA-C-restricted and well-studied HLA-B-restricted CMV epitopes that the study used. Signatures in public TCR beta sequences pointed to both CMV infection and matching HLA type.

This CDR3 is 15 amino acids long. CDR1 MNHEY and CDR2 SVGAGI come from the germline V gene. V lost 6 bases and J lost 0, with 15 bases in between. Whole-study results and caveats: What dominated the ex vivo response were HLA-C-restricted CMV-specific TCR beta clonotypes. Using cumulative public TCR beta family frequency, the authors identified those who carried CMV together with the relevant HLA.

This clonotype appeared a few times. The antigen is unknown. TCRdb re-analysed the reads in MiXCR, keeping a single row per CDR3 protein. The table has about 500,000 distinct CDR3 sequences, around 35% seen once. The receptor's source is a human donor in good health (CMV status not recorded). Some clones in this sample may be carry-over from other donors' samples. The J gene is TRBJ2-7, the V gene TRBV6-5; a weak D match, TRBD1 (6 bases). This specimen was cultured PBMCs, taken from culture after CMV antigen stimulation. CDR3 region: CASSPLGASSYEQYV. CDR3 DNA sequence: TGTGCCAGCAGCCCACTGGGGGCAAGCTCCTACGAGCAGTACGTC.